The clone carrying this TCR beta chain was observed many times. Its antigen is unidentified. With 5 bases clipped from V and 6 bases from J, the junction kept 11 bases outside the gene matches. Per the germline V gene, CDR1 is SGHTA and CDR2 is FQGTGA. There are 18 residues in the CDR3. These data belong to a study of T cell repertoires in cytomegalovirus infection. Study in general: An indication of both CMV infection and matching HLA type came from public TCR beta signatures.

From the reads, TCRdb called clonotypes with MiXCR, one entry per CDR3 protein. The sample carries around 270,000 distinct CDR3 sequences, 9.1% recorded once. Study conclusions and caveats: Dominant in the ex vivo response were TCR beta clonotypes restricted by HLA-C and specific for CMV.

V gene TRBV7-3 combines with J gene TRBJ2-1; 15 nucleotides line up with TRBD2. The sample consisted of PBMCs. The sequence derives from a human donor in good health (CMV status not recorded). Some clones in this sample may be carry-over from other donors' samples. The CDR3 loop reads CASSPSRTSGGDSNEQFF. The CDR3 region has the DNA TGTGCCAGCAGCCCCTCCCGGACTAGCGGGGGGGATAGCAATGAGCAGTTCTTC.